One sample yielded the 25 T cell receptor beta chains listed below, sequenced in a study of T cell responses to AZD1222 COVID-19 vaccine. Produced via immunoSEQ multiplex PCR; TCRdb's table is partial and in-frame only. The sample has around 150,000 clones, about four fifths seen once. The sequencing here drew on peripheral blood, taken on day 0 of AZD1222 vaccination. These TCRs come from an adult in good health.

The chain employs TRBV5-1 and TRBJ1-6; TRBD1 matches at 7 bases. This CDR3 region has 14 residues. V lost 0 bases, J lost 9 bases, and 3 bases stayed unmatched. Germline-derived CDR1 and CDR2 are SGHRS and YFSETQ. The CDR3 is CASSLDRGGSPLHF. CDR3 nucleotides: TGCGCCAGCAGCTTGGACAGGGGTGGTTCACCCCTCCACTTT.

The chain couples TRBV5-1 to TRBJ2-7; 8 bases are a match to TRBD1. Germline CDR1 reads SGHRS; CDR2 reads YFSETQ. V lost 4 bases and J lost 0; bases outside the gene matches: 9. CDR3 size: 16 residues. CDR3 in amino acids: CASSPGDRQTSYEQYF. Written as DNA, the CDR3 is TGCGCCAGCAGCCCGGGGGACAGGCAAACCTCCTACGAGCAGTACTTC.

This clone was observed a handful of times. The chain recombines TRBV27 with TRBJ2-5; D may be TRBD1 (6 bases). CDR3 size: 13 residues. Trimming pared 6 bases from V and 2 bases from J, leaving 10 bases between. Germline V gene data show CDR1 as MNHEY and CDR2 as SMNVEV (reference sequence). The CDR3 loop reads CASSWGPQETQYF. CDR3 coding DNA: TGTGCCAGCAGCTGGGGGCCACAAGAGACCCAGTACTTC.

CDR3 DNA: TGTGCCAGCTCACCACTGAGGCTTACAGAGACGCCCTACGAGCAGTACTTC. Its translation is CASSPLRLTETPYEQYF. The chain has TRBV18 and TRBJ2-7; D gene unclear. CDR1 and CDR2 from the germline V gene are KGHSH and LQKENI. Trimming pared 1 base from V and 2 bases from J, leaving 18 bases between. The CDR3 is 17 amino acids.

This chain links TRBV4-1 with TRBJ1-1; D remains ambiguous. V dropped 4 bases and J dropped 4 bases, with 25 bases sitting between them. Per germline, CDR1 MGHRA and CDR2 YSYEKL. The CDR3 has 18 amino acids. The CDR3 sequence is CASSRARLITGIGTEAFF. As DNA, the CDR3 is TGCGCCAGCAGCCGCGCCCGCCTCATCACGGGGATAGGCACTGAAGCTTTCTTT.

This sequence joins TRBV4-1 and TRBJ2-7; a weak D match, TRBD2 (7 bases). V was trimmed by 1 base and J by 5 bases, leaving 15 bases between them. Germline CDR1 is MGHRA and CDR2 is YSYEKL. CDR3 size: 15 residues. CDR3 sequence: CASSQVRGGDHEQYF. The CDR3 DNA reads as TGCGCCAGCAGCCAAGTTAGAGGGGGGGATCACGAGCAGTACTTC.

This clone was seen more than once but under ten times. The chain joins TRBV7-9 to TRBJ1-6; no clear D. Germline loops: CDR1 SEHNR, CDR2 FQNEAQ (reference sequence). Trimming took 5 bases from V and 2 from J, leaving 7 bases between them. The CDR3 totals 14 residues. The CDR3 loop is CASSTEAYNSPLHF. CDR3 bases: TGTGCCAGCAGCACTGAGGCCTATAATTCACCCCTCCACTTT.

V gene TRBV2 combines with J gene TRBJ1-2, with 7 bases that match TRBD1. The CDR3 loop spans 13 amino acids. J was trimmed by 8 bases and V by 3 bases; bases with no gene match: 6. The V gene's germline CDR1 is SNHLY and CDR2 FYNNEI. As DNA, the CDR3 is TGTGCCAGCAGTGACGGGACAGTCTTAGGCTACACCTTC. It yields the protein CASSDGTVLGYTF.

In this sample, this clone turned up once. The chain employs TRBV15 and TRBJ1-2; 7 nucleotides line up with TRBD1. Germline CDR1 LNHNV, CDR2 YYDKDF (reference sequence). This CDR3 is built from 16 residues. The trim removed 0 bases at V and 5 bases at J, leaving 9 bases unmatched. The CDR3 here is CATSRDRTGPLYGYTF. The CDR3 DNA is TGTGCCACCAGCAGAGATAGGACAGGACCTTTGTATGGCTACACCTTC.

This sequence joins TRBV5-1 and TRBJ1-1, with TRBD1 matching over 9 bases. The CDR3 has 17 residues. With 2 bases clipped from V and 0 bases from J, the junction kept 8 bases outside the gene matches. The germline V gene has CDR1 SGHRS and CDR2 YFSETQ. This CDR3 reads CASSFRPGTGLNTEAFF. The CDR3 DNA sequence: TGCGCCAGCAGCTTTCGTCCCGGGACAGGGCTGAACACTGAAGCTTTCTTT.

The J gene is TRBJ1-5, the V gene TRBV7-2, with 7 bases lining up with TRBD1. The ends lost 5 bases at V and 3 bases at J; junction bases unmatched: 10. CDR3 length equals 16 residues. Germline CDR1 reads SGHTA; CDR2 reads FQGNSA. The CDR3 nucleotides are TGTGCCAGCAGCCCATTGACAGGGAGATTCAATCAGCCCCAGCATTTT. It encodes CASSPLTGRFNQPQHF. The full variable domain, completed using reference TRBV7-2 and TRBJ1-5, is GAGVSQSPSNKVTEKGKDVELRCDPISGHTALYWYRQSLGQGLEFLIYFQGNSAPDKSGLPSDRFSAERTGGSVSTLTIQRTQQEDSAVYLCASSPLTGRFNQPQHFGDGTRLSIL.

This chain joins TRBV15 and TRBJ2-5, with TRBD2 identical over 15 bases. The CDR3 covers 18 residues. CDR1 and CDR2 from the germline V gene are LNHNV and YYDKDF (reference sequence). With V trimmed by 0 bases and J by 4 bases, 6 bases remained unmatched. The DNA of the CDR3 is TGTGCCACCAGCAGAGACTACGGGACTAGCGGGGGGAGAGAGACCCAGTACTTC. It codes for CATSRDYGTSGGRETQYF.

V and J are TRBV28 and TRBJ1-1, with D possibly being TRBD1 (5 bases). V was shortened by 3 bases and J by 11 bases, with 13 bases between the two germline ends. The CDR3 has 12 amino acids. Germline V gene lookup returns CDR1 MDHEN and CDR2 SYDVKM. The CDR3 DNA reads TGTGCCAGCAGTTTCTCAACGGGGACGGCTTTCTTT. It codes for CASSFSTGTAFF.

The V and J genes are TRBV30 and TRBJ1-1; D gene ambiguous. Germline V gene lookup returns CDR1 GTSNPN and CDR2 SVGIG (reference sequence). The CDR3 loop spans 12 amino acids. With 2 bases removed from V and 1 base from J, the gap between germline ends came to 5 bases. CDR3 in amino acids: CAWSPGNTEAFF. CDR3 DNA: TGTGCCTGGAGTCCCGGGAACACTGAAGCTTTCTTT.

V is TRBV28 and J is TRBJ1-2; D possibly corresponds to TRBD1 (6 bases). Germline values: CDR1 MDHEN, CDR2 SYDVKM. CDR3 length: 14 residues. Deletions cut 5 bases from V and 3 bases from J, with 13 bases between. CDR3 bases: TGTGCCAGCAGTCCCCCAACAGGGCACTATGGCTACACCTTC. Protein: CASSPPTGHYGYTF.

This rearrangement joins TRBV12-3 or TRBV12-4 to TRBJ1-6; D call uncertain. This CDR3 comprises 13 residues. The V end lost 5 bases, the J end lost 11 bases, and 13 bases lay between the germline ends. The CDR3 protein is CASSRRERPPLHF. Written as DNA, the CDR3 is TGTGCCAGCAGTCGAAGGGAGCGGCCACCCCTCCACTTT.

The chain recombines TRBV2 with TRBJ1-1, with TRBD1 as a possible D gene (5 bases). The V end lost 6 bases, the J end lost 0 bases, and 11 bases lay between the germline ends. In germline, CDR1 is SNHLY, CDR2 FYNNEI. The CDR3 is 14 amino acids. The CDR3 bases are TGTGCCAGCAGGAGAAGGGGTGTGAACACTGAAGCTTTCTTT. This sequence encodes CASRRRGVNTEAFF.

The chain couples TRBV28 to TRBJ1-2, with TRBD1 as a possible D gene (6 bases). This CDR3 has 12 residues. Germline V gene lookup returns CDR1 MDHEN and CDR2 SYDVKM. V was trimmed by 10 bases and J by 2 bases, leaving 11 bases between them. The CDR3 DNA follows: TGTGCCACTGGAAGGGGGAACTATGGCTACACCTTC. This gives the protein CATGRGNYGYTF.

CDR3 residues: CASSLYVLNEKLFF. The DNA for the CDR3 is TGTGCCAGCAGTCTGTACGTTCTTAATGAAAAACTGTTTTTT. The V gene is TRBV5-6, the J gene TRBJ1-4; D remains unclear. The V gene lost 5 bases and the J gene lost 4 bases, with 12 bases spanning the gap. Germline V gives CDR1 SGHDT, CDR2 YYEEEE. The CDR3 spans 14 residues.

This clone was seen a handful of times. The sample carries other DNA sequences with the same CDR3. The rearrangement uses TRBV7-9 and TRBJ2-7; D remains unclear. This CDR3 is 12 amino acids long. Trimming cost V 1 base and J 2 bases, with 3 bases left between them. Germline V gives CDR1 SEHNR, CDR2 FQNEAQ (reference sequence). The CDR3 region is CASSLGTYEQYF. The CDR3 nucleotides are TGTGCCAGCAGCTTAGGTACCTACGAGCAGTACTTC.

The V gene is TRBV21-1, the J gene TRBJ2-7; the D call TRBD2 from the table was never checked on the DNA. TRBV21-1 is a listed pseudogene. The CDR3 is made up of 16 amino acids. Here the CDR3 reads CASSARQAGSSYEQYF. CDR3 DNA: TGTGCCAGCAGCGCCCGTCAGGCGGGCAGCTCCTACGAGCAGTACTTC.

The V call is TRBV28, the J call TRBJ1-2; tentative D call: TRBD1 (5 bases). The germline CDR1 and CDR2 sequences are MDHEN and SYDVKM. This CDR3 is 13 amino acids long. Trimming stripped 7 bases from V and 8 bases from J, with 17 bases between. CDR3 sequence: CASNQGPILGYTF. Written as DNA, the CDR3 is TGTGCCAGCAATCAGGGACCTATTCTCGGCTACACCTTC.

This chain links TRBV10-3 with TRBJ1-1; D call uncertain. Looked up from germline, CDR1 is ENHRY and CDR2 is SYGVKD. The CDR3 has 15 amino acids. Trimming left V 3 bases short and J 3 bases short, with 14 bases between. CDR3 sequence reads: CAISDVIGGYTEAFF. The CDR3 DNA reads TGTGCCATCAGTGACGTTATAGGAGGGTACACTGAAGCTTTCTTT.

The rearrangement links TRBV2 to TRBJ2-1; TRBD1 aligns across 7 bases. The germline CDR1 and CDR2 sequences are SNHLY and FYNNEI. This CDR3 contains 12 residues. V lost 6 bases to trimming and J lost 8 bases; unmatched junction nucleotides: 4. The CDR3 here is CASRSTGDEQFF. CDR3 nucleotides: TGTGCCAGCAGGTCCACAGGGGATGAGCAGTTCTTC.

This clone is a singleton in its sample. V usage is TRBV4-1 and J usage is TRBJ1-5; D ambiguous. Trimming cost V 1 base and J 7 bases, with 14 bases left between them. CDR1 and CDR2 from the germline V gene are MGHRA and YSYEKL. The CDR3 is 15 amino acids. DNA for the CDR3: TGCGCCAGCAGCCAAGTTTCCGTCGTTGGGCAGCCCCAGCATTTT. It translates to CASSQVSVVGQPQHF.